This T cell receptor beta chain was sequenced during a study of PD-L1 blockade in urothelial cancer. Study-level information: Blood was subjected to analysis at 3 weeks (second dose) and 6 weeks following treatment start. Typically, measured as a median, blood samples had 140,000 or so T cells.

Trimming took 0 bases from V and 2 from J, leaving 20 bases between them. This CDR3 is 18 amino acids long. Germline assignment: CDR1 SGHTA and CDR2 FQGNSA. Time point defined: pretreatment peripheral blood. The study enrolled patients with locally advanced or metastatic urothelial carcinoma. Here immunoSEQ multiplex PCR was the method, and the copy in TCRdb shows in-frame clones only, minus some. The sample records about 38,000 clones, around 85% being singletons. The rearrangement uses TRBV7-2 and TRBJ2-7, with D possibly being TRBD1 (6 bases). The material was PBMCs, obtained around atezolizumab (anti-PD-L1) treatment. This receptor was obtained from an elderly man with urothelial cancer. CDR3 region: CASSLAGTGTPSTYEQYF. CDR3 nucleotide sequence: TGTGCCAGCAGCTTAGCAGGGACCGGGACACCCTCTACCTACGAGCAGTACTTC. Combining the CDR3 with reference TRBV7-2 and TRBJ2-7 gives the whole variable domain GAGVSQSPSNKVTEKGKDVELRCDPISGHTALYWYRQSLGQGLEFLIYFQGNSAPDKSGLPSDRFSAERTGGSVSTLTIQRTQQEDSAVYLCASSLAGTGTPSTYEQYFGPGTRLTVT.